The next 25 T cell receptor beta chains were all read from a single sample in a study of blood T cell repertoires in COVID-19. TCRdb's copy holds only in-frame clones and misses some; the assay was immunoSEQ multiplex PCR. The sample carries hundreds of thousands of clones, more than 85% recorded once. The sequenced material came from peripheral blood. These receptors came from a man between 35 and 55 years old with acute or convalescent COVID-19.

Written as DNA, the CDR3 is TGTGCCAGTAGTATAACCCTAGCGGGACCTCGCACGCAGTATTTT. Translating it yields CASSITLAGPRTQYF. The chain carries TRBV19 and TRBJ2-3, with 9 positions matching TRBD2. This CDR3 comprises 15 residues. The V segment lost 2 bases and the J segment 9 bases; nucleotides outside the gene matches: 9. CDR1 is LNHDA and CDR2 is SQIVND in the germline V gene (reference sequence).

The chain joins TRBV11-2 to TRBJ2-1; 11 bases are shared with TRBD2. CDR1 and CDR2 (germline): SGHAT, FQNNGV. The CDR3 totals 15 residues. Losses at the gene ends were 4 bases for V and 5 bases for J; bases not matched to a gene: 4. In DNA, the CDR3 is TGTGCCAGCAGCTCACCGGGACTAGCGGACAATGAGCAGTTCTTC. It translates to CASSSPGLADNEQFF.

This chain uses TRBV7-9 with TRBJ1-1; 9 bases line up with TRBD1. Germline CDR1 reads SEHNR; CDR2 reads FQNEAQ (reference sequence). The CDR3 runs 17 residues. Losses at the gene ends were 5 bases for V and 3 bases for J; bases not matched to a gene: 13. DNA of the CDR3: TGTGCCAGCAGCCAGGGACAGGGAGAGGGAGGACACACTGAAGCTTTCTTT. It yields the protein CASSQGQGEGGHTEAFF.

This chain links TRBV2 with TRBJ1-5; D gene uncertain. The length of the CDR3 is 15 residues. V lost 4 bases and J lost 1, with 11 bases in between. From germline, CDR1 is SNHLY and CDR2 FYNNEI. The CDR3 DNA follows: TGTGCCAGCAGTGTAGGAGGGATCAGCAATCAGCCCCAGCATTTT. It is translated as CASSVGGISNQPQHF.

The rearrangement uses TRBV7-8 and TRBJ1-2; no clear D. V shed 4 bases and J shed 4 bases, with 22 bases lying between them. Germline CDR1 is SGHVS and CDR2 is FQNEAQ. The CDR3 has 17 amino acids. CDR3 sequence (DNA): TGTGCCAGCAGCTCTTCTGCGGGGAGGTCGGTCGGCTATGGCTACACCTTC. Protein sequence: CASSSSAGRSVGYGYTF.

This clone was seen once. This rearrangement joins TRBV11-2 to TRBJ1-2; no reliable D call. V was cut by 1 base and J by 6 bases, with 3 bases left in between. Germline CDR1 SGHAT, CDR2 FQNNGV. The CDR3 has 11 amino acids. The CDR3 DNA reads TGTGCCAGCAGCTTAGCCGATGGCTACACCTTC. Residues: CASSLADGYTF.

The V gene is TRBV28, the J gene TRBJ2-7; possible D gene TRBD2, 5 bases. Germline V lookup: CDR1 MDHEN, CDR2 SYDVKM. This CDR3 has 13 amino acids. V lost 6 bases and J lost 6, with 15 bases in between. CDR3 region: CASSSPPSGEQYF. The DNA of the CDR3 is TGTGCCAGCAGCTCGCCTCCGAGCGGCGAGCAGTACTTC. Based on the CDR3 plus reference TRBV28 and TRBJ2-7, the full variable domain is DVKVTQSSRYLVKRTGEKVFLECVQDMDHENMFWYRQDPGLGLRLIYFSYDVKMKEKGDIPEGYSVSREKKERFSLILESASTNQTSMYLCASSSPPSGEQYFGPGTRLTVT.

This CDR3 reads CASSLGPGRYEQYF. CDR3 in DNA: TGTGCCAGCAGCTTAGGGCCGGGTCGCTACGAGCAGTACTTC. This chain connects TRBV7-2 to TRBJ2-7; D gene unclear. With 1 base removed from V and 3 bases from J, the gap between germline ends came to 10 bases. The CDR3 loop spans 14 amino acids. Germline V gene data show CDR1 as SGHTA and CDR2 as FQGNSA.

The CDR3 bases are TGTGCCAGCAGCCCGGGACTAGCGGGAAGCACAGATACGCAGTATTTT. It is translated as CASSPGLAGSTDTQYF. The chain joins TRBV11-3 to TRBJ2-3, with 13 bases identical to TRBD2. CDR1 and CDR2 from the germline V gene are SGHNT and YENEEA. With 5 bases clipped from V and 0 bases from J, the junction kept 2 bases outside the gene matches. The CDR3 totals 16 residues.

V is TRBV19 and J is TRBJ2-7, with a tentative D call TRBD1 (5 bases). The V and J ends lost 1 base and 4 bases respectively, with 11 bases between them. The CDR3 spans 14 residues. Germline V gene data show CDR1 as LNHDA and CDR2 as SQIVND (reference sequence). DNA of the CDR3: TGTGCCAGTAGTATAGCGGGCAGGGATTACGAGCAGTACTTC. This sequence encodes CASSIAGRDYEQYF.

The chain has TRBV5-1 and TRBJ2-7; 11 nucleotides line up with TRBD2. Germline values: CDR1 SGHRS, CDR2 YFSETQ. There are 18 residues in the CDR3. The J segment lost 2 bases and the V segment lost 4 bases, leaving 14 bases of the junction unmatched. The chain's CDR3 is CASSTGTSGALSPYEQYF. For the CDR3, the DNA is TGCGCCAGCAGCACCGGGACTAGCGGAGCGTTATCCCCCTACGAGCAGTACTTC.

This chain joins TRBV19 and TRBJ2-2; 10 nucleotides align to TRBD1. In germline, CDR1 is LNHDA, CDR2 SQIVND (reference sequence). The V gene end was trimmed by 6 bases and the J gene end by 5 bases; junction bases not matched to a gene: 9. The CDR3 is 16 residues long. The CDR3: CASRTFGTGVTGELFF. DNA of the CDR3: TGTGCCAGTAGGACCTTCGGGACAGGGGTTACCGGGGAGCTGTTTTTT.

The sample holds one count of this clone. The chain recombines TRBV4-3 with TRBJ2-1, with D perhaps TRBD1 (6 bases). The CDR3 is 16 residues long. Trimming removed 0 bases at V and 6 bases at J, with 15 bases between. Germline CDR1 reads LGHNA; CDR2 reads YSLEER. The CDR3 coding sequence is TGCGCCAGCAGCCAAGATCAGGGGTGGGTACGCAATGAGCAGTTCTTC. As protein: CASSQDQGWVRNEQFF.

The DNA for the CDR3 is TGCGCCAGCAGGTCCCGGACAGTAAACACTGAAGCTTTCTTT. It specifies CASRSRTVNTEAFF. The chain combines TRBV5-1 with TRBJ1-1; maybe TRBD1 (6 bases). V was trimmed by 5 bases and J by 2 bases, leaving 13 bases between them. Germline V gives CDR1 SGHRS, CDR2 YFSETQ. The CDR3 has 14 residues.

CDR3: CASSAAGRWEGPQHF. The CDR3 bases are TGTGCCAGTAGTGCGGCAGGGCGGTGGGAAGGGCCCCAGCATTTT. The J gene is TRBJ1-5, the V gene TRBV19, with D tentatively TRBD1 (5 bases). CDR1 and CDR2 (germline): LNHDA, SQIVND (reference sequence). V lost 5 bases, J lost 9 bases, and 20 bases lay in between. The CDR3 totals 15 residues. Full variable domain (missing parts from reference TRBV19 and TRBJ1-5): DGGITQSPKYLFRKEGQNVTLSCEQNLNHDAMYWYRQDPGQGLRLIYYSQIVNDFQKGDIAEGYSVSREKKESFPLTVTSAQKNPTAFYLCASSAAGRWEGPQHFGDGTRLSIL.

This clone is a singleton in its sample. The chain employs TRBV30 and TRBJ1-2; 7 bases agree with TRBD1. Germline values: CDR1 GTSNPN, CDR2 SVGIG (reference sequence). The CDR3 spans 13 residues. J gave up 4 bases and V 3 bases, and 5 bases lay outside the gene matches. The CDR3 DNA follows: TGTGCCTGGAGGCCCAGGGGGTTCTATGGCTACACCTTC. Translated: CAWRPRGFYGYTF. The full variable domain, with the rest looked up from reference TRBV30 and TRBJ1-2, is SQTIHQWPATLVQPVGSPLSLECTVEGTSNPNLYWYRQAAGRGLQLLFYSVGIGQISSEVPQNLSASRPQDRQFILSSKKLLLSDSGFYLCAWRPRGFYGYTFGSGTRLTVV.

V is TRBV9 and J is TRBJ2-2, with D tentatively TRBD1 (6 bases). The CDR3 consists of 16 residues. Trimming shortened V by 0 bases and J by 3 bases, and 12 bases separated the two germline ends. The germline V gene encodes CDR1 SGDLS and CDR2 YYNGEE. Written as DNA, the CDR3 is TGTGCCAGCAGCGTAGGGGGGACATCCTACACCGGGGAGCTGTTTTTT. Amino acid sequence: CASSVGGTSYTGELFF.

V and J are TRBV18 and TRBJ1-3; TRBD1 is a possible D gene (5 bases). CDR3 length equals 14 residues. V was shortened by 3 bases and J by 1 base, with 7 bases between the two germline ends. The germline V gene encodes CDR1 KGHSH and CDR2 LQKENI. The CDR3 nucleotides are TGTGCCAGCTCACCGGGGGGATCTGGAAACACCATATATTTT. Its protein product is CASSPGGSGNTIYF.

The CDR3 reads CASSTSQGFSYEQYF. The CDR3 DNA is TGTGCCAGCAGCACCTCCCAGGGTTTCTCCTACGAGCAGTACTTC. The chain couples TRBV6-5 to TRBJ2-7; the D gene is possibly TRBD1 (5 bases). V was cut by 6 bases and J by 0 bases, with 15 bases left in between. This CDR3 contains 15 residues. Germline V CDR1 and CDR2: MNHEY, SVGAGI.

The chain has TRBV18 and TRBJ1-1, with TRBD1 identical over 8 bases. Germline V gene lookup returns CDR1 KGHSH and CDR2 LQKENI. This CDR3 contains 16 residues. V lost 2 bases, J lost 7 bases, and 12 bases stayed unmatched. The CDR3 region has the DNA TGTGCCAGCTCACCATTTCAGCCTGGACAGGGCGTTGAAGCTTTCTTT. It codes for CASSPFQPGQGVEAFF. The full variable domain, with the rest looked up from reference TRBV18 and TRBJ1-1, is NAGVMQNPRHLVRRRGQEARLRCSPMKGHSHVYWYRQLPEEGLKFMVYLQKENIIDESGMPKERFSAEFPKEGPSILRIQQVVRGDSAAYFCASSPFQPGQGVEAFFGQGTRLTVV.

This chain connects TRBV19 to TRBJ1-2, with D unclear. V was cut by 6 bases and J by 2 bases, with 10 bases left in between. The germline CDR1 and CDR2 sequences are LNHDA and SQIVND (reference sequence). The length of the CDR3 is 13 residues. The CDR3: CASRGSLNYGYTF. The DNA of the CDR3 is TGTGCCAGTAGAGGGAGCTTGAACTATGGCTACACCTTC.

J is TRBJ1-2 and V is TRBV7-9; TRBD1 might be the D (6 bases). The V gene lost 5 bases and the J gene lost 8 bases, with 18 bases spanning the gap. Germline V gives CDR1 SEHNR, CDR2 FQNEAQ (reference sequence). This CDR3 is 14 amino acids long. The CDR3 region is CASSPTGQGEGYTF. The CDR3 nucleotides read TGTGCCAGCAGCCCCACAGGGCAGGGCGAGGGCTACACCTTC.

The genes are TRBV4-1 and TRBJ1-6; D remains unclear. V was shortened by 0 bases and J by 8 bases, with 11 bases between the two germline ends. Germline V gives CDR1 MGHRA, CDR2 YSYEKL. The CDR3 spans 15 residues. This CDR3 is CASSQDDYSHSPLHF. CDR3 DNA sequence: TGCGCCAGCAGCCAAGATGACTACAGCCATTCACCCCTCCACTTT.

The CDR3 sequence: CASSTGGLWGSPLHF. The CDR3 region has the DNA TGTGCCAGCAGTACAGGGGGGCTTTGGGGCTCACCCCTCCACTTT. The chain is built from TRBV28 and TRBJ1-6; TRBD1 matches at 8 bases. CDR3 length equals 15 residues. The V and J ends lost 5 bases and 10 bases, in that order; junction bases with no gene match: 10. Germline assignment: CDR1 MDHEN and CDR2 SYDVKM.

The chain carries TRBV28 and TRBJ2-7; 10 positions agree with TRBD2. This CDR3 comprises 15 residues. CDR1 and CDR2 from the germline V gene are MDHEN and SYDVKM. With 6 bases clipped from V and 4 bases from J, the junction kept 9 bases outside the gene matches. The CDR3 region has the DNA TGTGCCAGCAGAGGGAGCGGGAGGGCCGATTACGAGCAGTACTTC. Its translation is CASRGSGRADYEQYF.